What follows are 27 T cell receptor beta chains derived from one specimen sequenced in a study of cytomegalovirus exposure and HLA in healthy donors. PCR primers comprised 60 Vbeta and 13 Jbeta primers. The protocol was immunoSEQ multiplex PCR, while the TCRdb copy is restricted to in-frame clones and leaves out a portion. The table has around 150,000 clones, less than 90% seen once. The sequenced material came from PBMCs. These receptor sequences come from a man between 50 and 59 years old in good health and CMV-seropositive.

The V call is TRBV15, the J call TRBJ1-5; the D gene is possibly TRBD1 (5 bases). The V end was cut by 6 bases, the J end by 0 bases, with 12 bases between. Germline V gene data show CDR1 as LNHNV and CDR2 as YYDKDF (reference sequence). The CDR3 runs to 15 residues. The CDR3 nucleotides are TGTGCCACCAGGGCGGCGGGACTTAGCAATCAGCCCCAGCATTTT. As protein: CATRAAGLSNQPQHF.

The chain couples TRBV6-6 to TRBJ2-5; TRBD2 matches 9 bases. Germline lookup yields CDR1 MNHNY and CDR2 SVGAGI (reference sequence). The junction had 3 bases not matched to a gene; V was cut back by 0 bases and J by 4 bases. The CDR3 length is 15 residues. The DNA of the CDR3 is TGTGCCAGCAGTTACTCGTTAGCGGGAGTAGAGACCCAGTACTTC. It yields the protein CASSYSLAGVETQYF.

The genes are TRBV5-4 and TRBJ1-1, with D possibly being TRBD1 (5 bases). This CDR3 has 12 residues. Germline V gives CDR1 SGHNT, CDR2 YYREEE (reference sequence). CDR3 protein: CAMAGGSTEAFF. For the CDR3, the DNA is TGTGCGATGGCCGGGGGAAGTACTGAAGCTTTCTTT. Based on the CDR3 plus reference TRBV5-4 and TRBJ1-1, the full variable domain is ETGVTQSPTHLIKTRGQQVTLRCSSQSGHNTVSWYQQALGQGPQFIFQYYREEENGRGNFPPRFSGLQFPNYSSELNVNALELDDSALYLCAMAGGSTEAFFGQGTRLTVV.

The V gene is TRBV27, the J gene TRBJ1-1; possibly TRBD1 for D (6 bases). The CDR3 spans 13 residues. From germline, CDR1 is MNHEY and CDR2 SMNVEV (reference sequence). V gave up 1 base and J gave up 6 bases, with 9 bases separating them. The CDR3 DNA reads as TGTGCCAGCAGTTTATTCGGGACATCTGAAGCTTTCTTT. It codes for CASSLFGTSEAFF.

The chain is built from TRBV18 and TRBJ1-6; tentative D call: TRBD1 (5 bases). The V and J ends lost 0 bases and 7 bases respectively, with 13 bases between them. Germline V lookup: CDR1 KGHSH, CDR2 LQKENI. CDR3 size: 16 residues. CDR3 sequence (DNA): TGTGCCAGCTCACCACCGACCACAGGACGAAATTCACCCCTCCACTTT. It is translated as CASSPPTTGRNSPLHF.

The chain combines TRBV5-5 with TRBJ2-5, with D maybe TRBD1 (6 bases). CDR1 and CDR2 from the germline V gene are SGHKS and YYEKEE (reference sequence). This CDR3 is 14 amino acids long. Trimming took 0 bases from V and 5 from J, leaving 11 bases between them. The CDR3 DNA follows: TGTGCCAGCAGCTTGGAGGCAGGGGTGGAGACCCAGTACTTC. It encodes CASSLEAGVETQYF.

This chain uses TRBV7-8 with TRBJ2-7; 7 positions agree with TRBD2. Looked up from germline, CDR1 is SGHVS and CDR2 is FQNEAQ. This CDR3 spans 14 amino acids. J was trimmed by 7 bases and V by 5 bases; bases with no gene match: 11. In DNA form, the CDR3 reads TGTGCCAGCAGCCCGAGGGAGGGCTTGGGAGAGCAGTACTTC. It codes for CASSPREGLGEQYF.

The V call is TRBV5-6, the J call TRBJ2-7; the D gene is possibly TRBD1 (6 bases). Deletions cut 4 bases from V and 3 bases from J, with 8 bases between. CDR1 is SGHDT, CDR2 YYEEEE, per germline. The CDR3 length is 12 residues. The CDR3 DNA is TGTGCCAGCAGCCTGACAGGCTACGAGCAGTACTTC. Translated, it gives CASSLTGYEQYF. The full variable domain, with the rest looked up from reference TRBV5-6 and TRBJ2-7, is DAGVTQSPTHLIKTRGQQVTLRCSPKSGHDTVSWYQQALGQGPQFIFQYYEEEERQRGNFPDRFSGHQFPNYSSELNVNALLLGDSALYLCASSLTGYEQYFGPGTRLTVT.

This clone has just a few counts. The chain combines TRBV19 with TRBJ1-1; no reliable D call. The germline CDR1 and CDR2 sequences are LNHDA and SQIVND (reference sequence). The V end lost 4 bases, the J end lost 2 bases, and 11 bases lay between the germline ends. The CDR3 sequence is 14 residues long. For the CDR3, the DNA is TGTGCCAGTAGTAAATCGGCGGGAAACACTGAAGCTTTCTTT. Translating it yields CASSKSAGNTEAFF.

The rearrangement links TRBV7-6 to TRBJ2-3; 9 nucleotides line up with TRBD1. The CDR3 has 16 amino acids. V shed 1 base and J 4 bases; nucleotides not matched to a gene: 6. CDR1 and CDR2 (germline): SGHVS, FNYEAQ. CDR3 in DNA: TGTGCCAGCAGCTTAGAGGTACAGGGGGCTGCAGATACGCAGTATTTT. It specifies CASSLEVQGAADTQYF. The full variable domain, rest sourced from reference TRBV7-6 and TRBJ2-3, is GAGVSQSPRYKVTKRGQDVALRCDPISGHVSLYWYRQALGQGPEFLTYFNYEAQQDKSGLPNDRFSAERPEGSISTLTIQRTEQRDSAMYRCASSLEVQGAADTQYFGPGTRLTVL.

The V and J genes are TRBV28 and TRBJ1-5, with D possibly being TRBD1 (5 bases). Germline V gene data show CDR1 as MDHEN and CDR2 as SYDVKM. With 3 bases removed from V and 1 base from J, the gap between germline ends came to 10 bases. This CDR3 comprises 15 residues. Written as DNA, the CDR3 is TGTGCCAGCAGTTTTGGGGCACAGAGCAATCAGCCCCAGCATTTT. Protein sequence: CASSFGAQSNQPQHF. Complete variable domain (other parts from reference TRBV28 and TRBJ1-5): DVKVTQSSRYLVKRTGEKVFLECVQDMDHENMFWYRQDPGLGLRLIYFSYDVKMKEKGDIPEGYSVSREKKERFSLILESASTNQTSMYLCASSFGAQSNQPQHFGDGTRLSIL.

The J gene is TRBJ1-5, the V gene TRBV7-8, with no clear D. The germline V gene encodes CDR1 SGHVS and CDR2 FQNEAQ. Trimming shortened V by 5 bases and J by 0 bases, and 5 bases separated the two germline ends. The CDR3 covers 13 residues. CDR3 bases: TGTGCCAGCAGCCCCCGTAGCAATCAGCCCCAGCATTTT. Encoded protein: CASSPRSNQPQHF. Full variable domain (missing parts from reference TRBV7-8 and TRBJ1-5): GAGVSQSPRYKVAKRGQDVALRCDPISGHVSLFWYQQALGQGPEFLTYFQNEAQLDKSGLPSDRFFAERPEGSVSTLKIQRTQQEDSAVYLCASSPRSNQPQHFGDGTRLSIL.

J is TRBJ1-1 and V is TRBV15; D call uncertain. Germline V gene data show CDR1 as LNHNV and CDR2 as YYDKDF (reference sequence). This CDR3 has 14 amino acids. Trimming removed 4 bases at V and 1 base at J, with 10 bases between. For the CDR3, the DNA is TGTGCCACCAGCACGGGTGGAGCGAACACTGAAGCTTTCTTT. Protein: CATSTGGANTEAFF. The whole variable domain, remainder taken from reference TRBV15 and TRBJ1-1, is DAMVIQNPRYQVTQFGKPVTLSCSQTLNHNVMYWYQQKSSQAPKLLFHYYDKDFNNEADTPDNFQSRRPNTSFCFLDIRSPGLGDTAMYLCATSTGGANTEAFFGQGTRLTVV.

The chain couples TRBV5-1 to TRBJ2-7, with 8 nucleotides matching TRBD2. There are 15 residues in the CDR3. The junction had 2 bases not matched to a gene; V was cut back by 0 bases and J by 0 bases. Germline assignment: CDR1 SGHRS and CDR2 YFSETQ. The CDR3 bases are TGCGCCAGCAGCTTGGTAGCGGGACACTCCTACGAGCAGTACTTC. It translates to CASSLVAGHSYEQYF.

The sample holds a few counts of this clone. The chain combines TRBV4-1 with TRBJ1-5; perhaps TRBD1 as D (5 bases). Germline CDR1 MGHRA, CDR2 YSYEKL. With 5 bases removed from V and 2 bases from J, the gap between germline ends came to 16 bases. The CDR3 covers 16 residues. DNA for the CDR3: TGCGCCAGCAGCAATGGCAGACAGCAAGGCAATCAGCCCCAGCATTTT. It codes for CASSNGRQQGNQPQHF.

CDR3 residues: CASRLKGDKLYF. CDR3 DNA: TGTGCCAGCAGACTAAAAGGGGACAAACTGTACTTC. The V call is TRBV6-1, the J call TRBJ2-5; D might be TRBD1 (6 bases). The germline V gene has CDR1 MNHNS and CDR2 SASEGT. The CDR3 sequence is 12 residues long. Trimming left V 6 bases short and J 13 bases short, with 18 bases between.

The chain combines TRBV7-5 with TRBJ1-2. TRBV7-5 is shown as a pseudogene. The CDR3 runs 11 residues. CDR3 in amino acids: CVRMGGVAYTF. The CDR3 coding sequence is TGTGTCAGGATGGGGGGGGTCGCTTACACCTTC.

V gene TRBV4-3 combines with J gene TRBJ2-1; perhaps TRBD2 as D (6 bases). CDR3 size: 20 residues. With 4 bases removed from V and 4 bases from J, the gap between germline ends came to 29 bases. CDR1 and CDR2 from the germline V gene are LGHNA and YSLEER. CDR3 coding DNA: TGCGCCAGCAGCCGGACAAAGGTGGAGGGGCCTGTACCCCTATACAATGAGCAGTTCTTC. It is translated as CASSRTKVEGPVPLYNEQFF.

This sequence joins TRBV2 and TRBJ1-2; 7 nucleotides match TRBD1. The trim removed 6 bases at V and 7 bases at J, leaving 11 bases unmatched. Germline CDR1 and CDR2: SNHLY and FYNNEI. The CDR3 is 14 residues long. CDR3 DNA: TGTGCCAGCAGAAACCGACAGGGCCCCGTTGGCTACACCTTC. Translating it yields CASRNRQGPVGYTF.

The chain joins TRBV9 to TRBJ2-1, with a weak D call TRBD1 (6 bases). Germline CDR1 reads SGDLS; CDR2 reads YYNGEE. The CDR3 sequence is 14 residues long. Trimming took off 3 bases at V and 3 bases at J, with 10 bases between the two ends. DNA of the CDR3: TGTGCCAGCAGCGCGGTGGACAGCTACAATGAGCAGTTCTTC. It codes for CASSAVDSYNEQFF.

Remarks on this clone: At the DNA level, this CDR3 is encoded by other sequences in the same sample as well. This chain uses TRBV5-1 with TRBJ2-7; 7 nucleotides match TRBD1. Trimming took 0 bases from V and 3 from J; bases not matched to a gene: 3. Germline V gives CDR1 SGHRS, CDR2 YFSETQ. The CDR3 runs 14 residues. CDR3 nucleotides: TGCGCCAGCAGCTTGGACAGGGGCGACTACGAGCAGTACTTC. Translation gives CASSLDRGDYEQYF.

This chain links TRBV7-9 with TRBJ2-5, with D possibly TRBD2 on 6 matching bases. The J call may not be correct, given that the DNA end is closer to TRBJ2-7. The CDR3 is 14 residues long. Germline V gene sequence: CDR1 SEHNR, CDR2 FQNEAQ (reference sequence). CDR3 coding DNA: TGTGCCAGCAGCTCGGCACTAGCCGCCTACGAGCAGTACTTC. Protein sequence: CASSSALAAYEQYF.

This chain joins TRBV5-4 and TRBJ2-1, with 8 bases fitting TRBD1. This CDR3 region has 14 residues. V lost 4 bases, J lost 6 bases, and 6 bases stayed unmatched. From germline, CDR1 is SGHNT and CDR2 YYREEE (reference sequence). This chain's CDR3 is CASSGDRGSNEQFF. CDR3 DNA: TGTGCCAGCAGCGGCGACAGGGGAAGCAATGAGCAGTTCTTC.

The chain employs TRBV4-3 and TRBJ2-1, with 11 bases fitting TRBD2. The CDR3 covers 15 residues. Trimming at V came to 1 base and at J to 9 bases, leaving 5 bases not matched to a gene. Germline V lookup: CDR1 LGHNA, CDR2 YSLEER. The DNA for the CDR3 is TGCGCCAGCAGCCAAGTTTTAGCGGGGGGGTTTGAGCAGTTCTTC. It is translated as CASSQVLAGGFEQFF.

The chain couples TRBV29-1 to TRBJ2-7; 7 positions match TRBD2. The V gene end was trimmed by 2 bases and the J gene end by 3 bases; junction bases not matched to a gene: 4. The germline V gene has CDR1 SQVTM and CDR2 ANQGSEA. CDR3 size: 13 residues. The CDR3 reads CSVESRENYEQYF. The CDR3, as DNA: TGCAGCGTTGAATCGCGGGAGAACTACGAGCAGTACTTC.

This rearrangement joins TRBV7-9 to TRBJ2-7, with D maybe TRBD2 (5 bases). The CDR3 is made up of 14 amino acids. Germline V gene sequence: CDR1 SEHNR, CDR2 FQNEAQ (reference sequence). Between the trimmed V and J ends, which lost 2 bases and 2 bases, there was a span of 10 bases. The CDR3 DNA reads TGTGCCAGCAGCTTAATAGCGAGACCCTACGAGCAGTACTTC. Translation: CASSLIARPYEQYF. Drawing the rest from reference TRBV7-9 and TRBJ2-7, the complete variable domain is DTGVSQNPRHKITKRGQNVTFRCDPISEHNRLYWYRQTLGQGPEFLTYFQNEAQLEKSRLLSDRFSAERPKGSFSTLEIQRTEQGDSAMYLCASSLIARPYEQYFGPGTRLTVT.

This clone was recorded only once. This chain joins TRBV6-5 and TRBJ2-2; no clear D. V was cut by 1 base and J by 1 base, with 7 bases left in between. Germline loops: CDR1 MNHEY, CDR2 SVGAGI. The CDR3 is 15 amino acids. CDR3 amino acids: CASSYWARNTGELFF. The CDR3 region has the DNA TGTGCCAGCAGTTACTGGGCAAGGAACACCGGGGAGCTGTTTTTT.